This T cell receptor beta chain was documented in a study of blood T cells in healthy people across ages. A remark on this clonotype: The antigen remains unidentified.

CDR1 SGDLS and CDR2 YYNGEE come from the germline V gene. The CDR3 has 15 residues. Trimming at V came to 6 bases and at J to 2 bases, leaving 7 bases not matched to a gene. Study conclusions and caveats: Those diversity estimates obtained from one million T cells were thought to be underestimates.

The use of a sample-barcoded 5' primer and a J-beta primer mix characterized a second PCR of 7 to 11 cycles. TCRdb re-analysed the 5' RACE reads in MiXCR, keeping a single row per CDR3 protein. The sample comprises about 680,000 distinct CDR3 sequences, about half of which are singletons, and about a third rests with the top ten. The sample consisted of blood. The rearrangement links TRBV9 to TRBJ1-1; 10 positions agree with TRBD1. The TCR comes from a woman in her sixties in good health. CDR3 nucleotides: TGTGCCAGCACCCGACAGGGGGCTATCAACACTGAAGCTTTCTTT. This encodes CASTRQGAINTEAFF.